This T cell receptor (beta chain) is drawn from a study of CD8+CD57+ T cells in acquired aplastic anemia. On the study more broadly: Isolated CD4+ and CD8+ cells, once sorted, yielded DNA averaging roughly 3.2 ug. Healthy-donor CD4+ cells averaged around 10 million reads.

General study points: Between patients and controls, 25 to 30 CD8+ CDR3 sequences were found in common. A significant difference in CD8+ Simpson's diversity between patients and controls was not found.

This clonotype showed up many times. Its antigen is still unknown. Genomic DNA templated the TCR beta VDJ and CDR3 profiling. One entry per CDR3 protein, called by TCRdb with MiXCR from the reads. The sample contains tens of thousands of distinct CDR3 sequences, less than 60% of which appear only once. The CDR3 contains 11 residues. V shed 4 bases and J shed 2 bases, with 5 bases lying between them. In germline, CDR1 is SQVTM, CDR2 ANQGSEA. This TCR was sampled from a human donor in good health, serving as a control. Sequenced sample: sorted CD4+, CD8+, or CD8+CD57+ T cells (not recorded which) from PBMCs. The chain links TRBV29-1 to TRBJ1-1; D remains unclear. The CDR3, as DNA: TGCAGCGTTGGACCCAACACTGAAGCTTTCTTT. Its protein is CSVGPNTEAFF. The full variable domain, with the rest looked up from reference TRBV29-1 and TRBJ1-1, is SAVISQKPSRDICQRGTSLTIQCQVDSQVTMMFWYRQQPGQSLTLIATANQGSEATYESGFVIDKFPISRPNLTFSTLTVSNMSPEDSSIYLCSVGPNTEAFFGQGTRLTVV.